This note documents a single T cell receptor beta chain sequence. This clone's antigen is unknown. No qualities accompany the bases; no much larger clone lies one base away. The data belong to a study of cytomegalovirus exposure and HLA in healthy donors (dated by TCRdb to about 2017). Concerning the study at large: An earlier analysis of more than 550 of the donors reported 276 Gb of sequence data and 95 million to 140 million unique TCR beta sequences obtained from around 180 million T cells. Alongside the repertoire data, information on donor age, sex, ethnicity and CMV serostatus was compiled. All discovery cohort repertoires had been generated on a single sequencing platform. The study aimed to test whether cataloging public T cell receptors could reveal signatures of past pathogen exposure. The later analysis used no new phenotypic data to find candidate immune exposures, relying instead on TCR beta sequences and their occurrence across donors. Typing coverage varied by locus: 629-630 donors for A, B, C, DRB1 and DQB1; more than 500 for DQA1; around 570 for DPA1; under 490 for DPB1. In a later analysis, previously published TCR beta repertoires from some 640 donors were re-analyzed and high-resolution HLA genotyping was added so that TCR occurrence patterns could be studied. About 320 gigabases of sequencing data and approximately 85 million unique TCR sequences were included in an early release covering roughly 600 HLA-typed donors. HLA typing included class I and class II loci at four-digit resolution. Along with the roughly 670-subject first cohort, a separate validation cohort of around 110 different subjects was used. A later genetic analysis used genome-wide SNP genotypes for 398 of the 666 donors, treating that subset as a discovery cohort. Using immunosequencing, the study profiled T cell repertoires from roughly 650 subjects and related those repertoires to cytomegalovirus serostatus. In an earlier analysis of more than 550 of the donors, high-throughput TCR beta sequencing was used to judge whether each TCR beta V gene segment behaved as functional or pseudogenic. To predict cytomegalovirus infection status, the study brought together high-throughput TCR immunosequencing, statistical association of individual TCRs with disease status, and machine learning. Among the roughly 400 genotyped donors, roughly 80% belonged to the genetic ancestry cluster associated with self-reported Caucasian donors. A handful of DR-DQ haplotypes were treated as single units for association and clustering because of strong linkage in the cohort. On average, around 230,000 unique TCR beta nucleotide sequences were sequenced per donor among a few hundred genotyped donors of the cohort, with around 19% of those sequences being non-productive.

In total, roughly 670 healthy bone marrow donors made up the cohort. All cohort members were sampled while nominally healthy, although unrecorded immune exposures were likely present. The donor tested CMV seropositive, placing the donor among the 289 seropositive members of the cohort. Each donor provided a peripheral blood sample, and peripheral blood mononuclear cells were used for TCR beta sequencing. Genomic DNA extraction from the blood cell samples was performed with the Qiagen DNeasy Blood Extraction Kit. The library relied on the immunoSEQ multiplex PCR assay. A mixture of 60 forward primers for TCR Vbeta segments and 13 reverse primers for TCR Jbeta segments was used in the multiplex PCR. A multiplex PCR assay on genomic DNA amplified the CDR3 region of rearranged TCR beta genes. Amplified TCR beta libraries were sequenced as 87-base-pair reads on the Illumina HiSeq System. The paper's processing steps were these. A later analysis counted approximately 76 million unique TCR beta chains across the 666 repertoires, and roughly 10 million of these chains were shared by at least two donors. A nearest-neighbor algorithm error-corrected the raw reads and collapsed the reads into unique sequences, merging closely related sequences to remove PCR and sequencing errors. Alignment of CDR3 sequences to IMGT reference sequences was used to assign V, D and J gene segments. For a sequence to be retained, a match of at least six nucleotides to both a V gene segment and a J gene segment was required. A rearrangement counted as productive if the CDR3 had no stop codons and remained in frame with V and J, and every other rearrangement counted as non-productive. CDR3 was defined according to IMGT convention as the region running from the second conserved V-encoded cysteine to the conserved J-encoded phenylalanine. The earlier analysis of some 580 of the donors excluded any sequence lacking an unambiguous match to a single V gene segment. In an earlier analysis of 587 of the donors, V segments were called functional above 56.7% productive rearrangements and were called segregating when the between-donor standard deviation exceeded 5%. A statistical classification framework was developed to diagnose cytomegalovirus status using the catalog of TCR beta chain sequences. A later analysis assigned V and J genes by comparing TCR nucleotide sequences with IMGT/GENE-DB human TR gene sequences. In a later analysis, CDR3 sequences and most-parsimonious VDJ recombination scenarios were assigned using the TCRdist pipeline. A later analysis defined each TCR beta chain by its CDR3 amino acid sequence plus V-gene family, and excluded reads lacking a unique V-gene family. To address suspected cross-contamination and a sequencing artifact, a later analysis removed around 600 highly shared, low-generation-probability nucleotide sequences. In a later analysis, a clonal expansion index was calculated for each public chain from normalized within-repertoire ranks of inferred template counts. A later analysis computed generation probabilities with a VDJ recombination model fitted to out-of-frame rearrangements, and checked the results against IGoR. In a later analysis, hypergeometric tests were used to score TCR-TCR, TCR-HLA and TCR-CMV co-occurrence, with a repertoire-size bias correction applied to TCR pairs. False discovery rates were estimated in a later analysis by permuting HLA or CMV assignments 20 times. A later analysis grouped co-occurring TCRs with DBSCAN, adding TCRdist sequence similarity when clustering within HLA-allele-positive subsets. Repertoires with fewer than 30,000 or more than 120,000 public chains, plus five repertoires with anomalous nucleotide sharing, were excluded from co-occurrence clustering. TCRdb mirrors the immuneACCESS table, restricted to in-frame sequences. Some clones are absent from its copies; in checked studies, under half trace to an unresolved V gene, and the reason for the others is unknown. The V and J calls and clone size come from that table; D and trimming were worked out from the DNA. Across this sample there are about 89,000 clones, with roughly 85% seen only once. The ten top clones hold 7% to 8.5% of the sample.

The full study reports these points: A few of the identified cytomegalovirus-associated TCR beta chains were confirmed in vitro to be specific for cytomegalovirus antigens. The only immune exposure information available for the cohort was CMV serostatus. A total of 150 to 200 TCR beta chains were listed by the study as associated with cytomegalovirus. Sequencing depth was assumed to be roughly uniform across donors in the presence/absence analyses, though that assumption may not hold. Compared with equally common non-associated chains, HLA-associated TCR beta chains in a later analysis were more clonally expanded and had lower generation probabilities. Most CMV-associated TCR beta chains appeared to be HLA-restricted in a later analysis, and the HLA associations seemed to be driven largely by CMV exposure. Because some donors lacked HLA typing at each locus, the association tests relied only on the typed subset. Because the 87-base-pair reads could not distinguish some IMGT-functional V segments, including TRBV6-2 and TRBV6-3, those segments were excluded. A later analysis associated 16,951 TCR beta sequences with specific HLA alleles at a false discovery rate of 0.05. The cohort was sequenced for TCR beta chains only, and without alpha or paired-chain data the features that could be detected were limited. A later analysis found that TCR association rates varied across HLA loci, with DRB1 alleles showing the most associated TCRs and HLA-C alleles the fewest. In a later analysis, several top co-occurrence clusters were reported to appear linked to parvovirus B19, influenza, CMV and Epstein-Barr virus. A further reported finding was that TCR beta sequences accurately predicted the HLA-A and HLA-B alleles for most subjects in the first cohort. Correlated functional status among segregating V segments might reflect linkage disequilibrium, but an unknown experimental factor could not be ruled out. The classifier was reported to diagnose cytomegalovirus status with high specificity and sensitivity in both the original cohort and the validation cohort. Most TCR sequences were seen in very few donors, while some public TCRs were found in many individuals. Assigning TCR associations to individual alleles was difficult when HLA alleles, especially DR and DQ, strongly co-occurred. Because counts were too low, roughly 18 rarely observed V segments, including chromosome 9 orphons, were left out of the earlier analysis of 587 of the donors. The authors suggested that the approach could potentially be generalized to other disease states and immunological phenotypes. In a later genetic analysis, fewer N-insertions in productive TCRs were reported among donors in an Asian-associated ancestry cluster than the roughly 640-donor mean. An earlier analysis of approximately 500 of the donors showed that most TCR beta V segments appeared in productive rearrangements either about 90% or about 30% of the time, which broadly matched IMGT annotations. An association between a missense DCLRE1C variant and V-gene and J-gene trimming of TCR beta chains was found in a later genetic analysis and replicated in an independent cohort. A cluster of highly shared sequence variants was judged likely to represent a technical artifact of the sequencing pipeline.

Deletion took 7 bases off V and 1 base off J, with a span of 10 bases between the germline ends. The CDR3 starts with the cysteine, ends with the phenylalanine, and has 13 residues. The read is trimmed to its CDR3 DNA, 39 bases read in frame from base 1. From the germline V gene (reference sequence), CDR1 is MNHEY and CDR2 is SMNVEV. The chain is assembled from TRBV27 and TRBJ1-2, and TRBD1 may be the D gene, going by 5 matching bases. The sequencing input was PBMCs. The origin of this receptor is a man aged 35 to 55 in good health and CMV-seropositive. The DNA is as follows: TGTGCCAGCACTCGGGGGAGTAACTATGGCTACACCTTC. It is translated as CASTRGSNYGYTF.